The clone carrying this T cell receptor beta chain was seen more than once but under ten times. As yet, its antigen is unknown. Time point described: persistent/refractory GD, antithyroid drugs over 5 years with positive TRAb. The TCR library was prepared using RNA isolated from PBMCs. A peripheral blood sample, about 9.4 milliliters in volume, was drawn into EDTA tubes. V lost 5 bases, J lost 5 bases, and 18 bases lay in between. Per germline, CDR1 SQVTM and CDR2 ANQGSEA. The CDR3 has 14 amino acids. The data derive from a study of regulatory T cells in long-lasting Graves disease. Study observations and caveats: The study found persistent patients shared more public clonotypes (roughly 2,500) than new patients (around 870). Thyroid tissue went unstudied; only peripheral blood was examined.

Arm-PCR of CDR3 regions and iRepertoire HTBI primers were used to build TCR beta libraries. In the authors' methods: Taken together, the samples had 62 TRBV and 15 or so TRBJ segments identified. Each CDR3 protein is one row after TCRdb ran MiXCR on the multiplex PCR reads. The V and J calls here are based on TCRdb, not the publication. Of 600,000 to 850,000 distinct CDR3 sequences in the sample, 25% to 35% are singletons; the top ten hold about 40%. Sequences were derived from peripheral blood mononuclear cells (PBMCs), sampled when the disease was refractory, from a patient treated with antithyroid drugs. The origin of this receptor is a female donor with Graves disease. The V and J genes are TRBV29-1 and TRBJ1-2, with D unclear. CDR3 DNA: TGCAGCGTTTATAGAATTTCATCGGCATATGGCTACACCTTC. Amino acids: CSVYRISSAYGYTF. Filled out from reference TRBV29-1 and TRBJ1-2, the complete variable domain reads SAVISQKPSRDICQRGTSLTIQCQVDSQVTMMFWYRQQPGQSLTLIATANQGSEATYESGFVIDKFPISRPNLTFSTLTVSNMSPEDSSIYLCSVYRISSAYGYTFGSGTRLTVV.